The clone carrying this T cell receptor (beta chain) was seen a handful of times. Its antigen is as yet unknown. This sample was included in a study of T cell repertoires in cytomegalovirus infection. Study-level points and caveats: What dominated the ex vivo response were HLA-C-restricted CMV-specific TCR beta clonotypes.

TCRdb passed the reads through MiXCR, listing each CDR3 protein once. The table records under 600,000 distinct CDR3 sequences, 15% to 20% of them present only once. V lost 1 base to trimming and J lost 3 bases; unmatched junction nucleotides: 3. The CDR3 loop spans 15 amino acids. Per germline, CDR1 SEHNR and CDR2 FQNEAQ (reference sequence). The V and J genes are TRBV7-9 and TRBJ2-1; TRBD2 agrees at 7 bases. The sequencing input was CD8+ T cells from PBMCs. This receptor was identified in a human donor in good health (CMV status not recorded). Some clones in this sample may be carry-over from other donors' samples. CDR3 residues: CASSLGRGIYNEQFF. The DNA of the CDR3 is TGTGCCAGCAGCTTAGGGCGGGGGATCTACAATGAGCAGTTCTTC.